This T cell receptor (beta chain) is from a study of post-analysis software for immune sequencing data. This clonotype appeared a few times. Unique molecular identifiers featured in each of the TCR beta cDNA libraries. Input populations of roughly 0.95 to 10 million T cells gave rise to approximately 500,000 cDNA molecules. Using its own MiXCR run on the PCR reads, TCRdb lists one record per CDR3 protein. This sample carries roughly 700,000 distinct CDR3 sequences, roughly 30% of them seen once, and the ten largest clones take under 0.7%. The receptor comes from a girl between 10 and 17 years old with multiple sclerosis. The sequenced sample consisted of blood.

CDR3 coding DNA: TGTGCCACCGGGGGGTCCAATCAGCCCCAGCATTTT. It specifies CATGGSNQPQHF. The chain joins TRBV10-3 to TRBJ1-5; D is possibly TRBD1 (5 bases). Looked up from germline, CDR1 is ENHRY and CDR2 is SYGVKD. V was clipped by 10 bases and J by 3 bases, with 10 bases between them. The CDR3 runs to 12 residues.